The rows below give T cell receptor beta chains drawn from one sample of a study of blood T cell repertoires in COVID-19. Measured with immunoSEQ multiplex PCR; TCRdb has only the in-frame clones, and not every one. The sample yields around 300,000 clones, roughly 85% seen once. What was sequenced was PBMCs or T cells enriched from blood (not recorded which). These TCRs come from a woman in her 50s who had recovered from COVID-19. Each CDR3 is given with its conserved first and last residue.

TRBJ2-1 13 TRBV15 CATSSRGQREQFF
TRBJ2-5 14 TRBV6-5 CASSYLASGETQYF
TRBJ2-1 13 TRBV28 CASSLGSGNEQFF
TRBJ2-5 16 TRBV2 CASSPGTPVMFETQYF
TRBJ1-2 17 TRBV15 CATSSTTDQWRNDGYTF
TRBJ1-3 14 TRBV9 CASSHRDNLNTIYF
TRBJ1-3 14 TRBV6-5 CASTPSGSGNTIYF
TRBJ2-7 13 TRBV18 CASSPGTAYEQYF
TRBJ1-1 15 TRBV5-4 CASSYPHRGSTEAFF
TRBJ2-7 14 TRBV18 CASSVRDFFYEQYF
TRBJ2-2 13 TRBV19 CASNSKNTGELFF
TRBJ2-7 14 TRBV6-6 CASRTGQGYYEQYF
TRBJ1-6 18 TRBV5-1 CASSLVPGQGLGNSPLHF